These 4 T cell receptor beta chains were sequenced from one sample in a study of OX40 agonist ivuxolimab in advanced cancers. Clones were sequenced by immunoSEQ multiplex PCR, and TCRdb holds only the in-frame ones, with some missing. The sample lists around 84,000 clones; 84% were seen once. The material was CD4+ or CD8+ T cells sorted from blood, obtained in a trial of the OX40 agonist ivuxolimab. All receptors come from an adult with an advanced solid tumor such as melanoma, head and neck, liver or kidney cancer.

The CDR3 here is CASSQAPYRVSGNTIYF. The CDR3 nucleotides are TGTGCCAGCAGCCAAGCGCCTTACAGAGTCTCTGGAAACACCATATATTTT. The rearrangement joins TRBV4-2 to TRBJ1-3; D not certain. The V and J ends lost 1 base and 0 bases respectively, with 13 bases between them. CDR1 LGHNA and CDR2 YNFKEQ come from the germline V gene. This CDR3 is built from 17 residues.

In DNA form, the CDR3 reads TGTGCCAGCAGTTACTTATGGGGGCTAGAGACCCAGTACTTC. Encoded protein: CASSYLWGLETQYF. The V call is TRBV6-5, the J call TRBJ2-5, with a possible D match to TRBD1 (6 bases). V lost 1 base to trimming and J lost 4 bases, with 10 bases between them. This CDR3 has 14 residues. Germline V gene lookup returns CDR1 MNHEY and CDR2 SVGAGI.

This clone was detected only once. The chain uses TRBV6-6 and TRBJ1-4; D remains unclear. CDR3 size: 14 residues. Trimming removed 0 bases at V and 8 bases at J, with 10 bases between. CDR1 MNHNY and CDR2 SVGAGI come from the germline V gene (reference sequence). The CDR3 here is CASSYSQHSEKLFF. The CDR3 DNA sequence: TGTGCCAGCAGTTACTCGCAGCATAGCGAAAAACTGTTTTTT.

The V gene is TRBV7-8, the J gene TRBJ2-4; D possibly matches TRBD1 or TRBD2 (5 bases each). Germline V lookup: CDR1 SGHVS, CDR2 FQNEAQ. The V gene lost 5 bases and the J gene lost 5 bases, with 13 bases spanning the gap. The CDR3 spans 14 residues. For the CDR3, the DNA is TGTGCCAGCAGCAACAGGCGGGCGGAAAACATTCAGTACTTC. Protein sequence: CASSNRRAENIQYF.